This note documents a single TCR beta chain sequence. Original analysis: Reference gene primers were amplified, and this amplification served to estimate nucleated cell counts. Profiling relied on immunoSEQ multiplex PCR, and the TCRdb table lists in-frame clones only, not all of them. V and J calls and clone size are copied from that table; D and trimming were computed from the DNA. The sample lists roughly 280,000 clones, around nine tenths occurring once. This specimen belongs to a study of blood T cell repertoires in COVID-19. Study background: Researchers got acute and convalescent COVID-19 samples from the United States, Italy and Spain. T cells, B-cell-depleted T cells, or PBMCs provided the cDNA or gDNA that served as material.

The ends were cut back, 5 bases at V and 1 base at J, with 17 bases in the middle. The CDR3 has 16 amino acids. Germline V lookup: CDR1 SGHVS, CDR2 FNYEAQ. This clonotype was obtained from an older woman with COVID-19, enrolled during active disease. The chain couples TRBV7-6 to TRBJ1-1, with a tentative D call TRBD1 (6 bases). Sequencing was done on a sample of peripheral blood. The CDR3 DNA reads TGTGCCAGCAGCCAACGGAGGACAGCCTCGAACACTGAAGCTTTCTTT. Amino acid sequence: CASSQRRTASNTEAFF.